The 19 T cell receptor beta chains below all came from one sample that was sequenced in a study of blood T cell repertoires in COVID-19. Method: immunoSEQ multiplex PCR; TCRdb's copy keeps in-frame clones and lacks some. Of approximately 220,000 clones listed, about 85% are singletons. Input material: peripheral blood. Source of these receptors: a woman in her sixties who had recovered from COVID-19.

The chain recombines TRBV6-5 with TRBJ1-1; no definite D call. Per germline, CDR1 MNHEY and CDR2 SVGAGI. The CDR3 is 15 amino acids. V shed 6 bases and J shed 1 base, with 15 bases lying between them. DNA of the CDR3: TGTGCCAGCAGGAGTGAGAGTCGAGCGAACACTGAAGCTTTCTTT. This sequence encodes CASRSESRANTEAFF.

The V and J genes are TRBV7-8 and TRBJ2-5; D ambiguous. The CDR3 extends over 14 amino acids. V gave up 0 bases and J gave up 5 bases, with 10 bases separating them. The germline CDR1 and CDR2 sequences are SGHVS and FQNEAQ. CDR3 nucleotides: TGTGCCAGCAGCTTAGCGAACCAGGTGGAGACCCAGTACTTC. Protein sequence: CASSLANQVETQYF.

The CDR3 is CASRRGKWAGNTIYF. CDR3 nucleotide sequence: TGTGCCAGCAGACGGGGGAAATGGGCTGGAAACACCATATATTTT. This chain connects TRBV21-1 to TRBJ1-3. TRBV21-1 is a listed pseudogene. This CDR3 has 15 amino acids.

The rearrangement joins TRBV6-6 to TRBJ1-3, with unresolved D. Germline CDR1 and CDR2: MNHNY and SVGAGI (reference sequence). CDR3 length: 14 residues. V was cut by 2 bases and J by 1 base, with 6 bases left in between. The CDR3 is CASSYVSSGNTIYF. In nucleotides, the CDR3 is TGTGCCAGCAGTTACGTCAGTTCTGGAAACACCATATATTTT.

The rearrangement uses TRBV6-2 or TRBV6-3 and TRBJ2-7; D remains unclear. The CDR3 totals 16 residues. Germline loops: CDR1 MNHEY, CDR2 SVGEGT. The germline V and J ends were trimmed by 0 bases and 0 bases, with 12 bases remaining between them. The CDR3: CASSYSGDTLSYEQYF. CDR3 nucleotides: TGTGCCAGCAGTTACTCGGGCGACACCCTCTCCTACGAGCAGTACTTC.

J is TRBJ1-6 and V is TRBV6-5; 10 bases are a match to TRBD1. V dropped 2 bases and J dropped 9; count of bases not matched to a gene: 4. CDR1 is MNHEY and CDR2 is SVGAGI in the germline V gene. This CDR3 spans 15 amino acids. CDR3 sequence: CASSYRQGASSPLHF. Here the CDR3 DNA reads TGTGCCAGCAGTTACAGACAGGGGGCGAGTTCACCCCTCCACTTT.

The CDR3: CAWSVRGSYNSPLHF. The DNA for the CDR3 is TGTGCCTGGAGTGTAAGGGGTTCCTATAATTCACCCCTCCACTTT. The chain combines TRBV30 with TRBJ1-6, with D perhaps matching TRBD1 (5 bases). From germline, CDR1 is GTSNPN and CDR2 SVGIG (reference sequence). There are 15 residues in the CDR3. V was cut by 0 bases and J by 1 base, with 7 bases left in between.

The chain is built from TRBV5-1 and TRBJ1-3; D is unresolved. The V gene lost 4 bases and the J gene lost 0 bases, with 20 bases spanning the gap. CDR1 SGHRS and CDR2 YFSETQ come from the germline V gene. The CDR3 has 18 residues. CDR3 loop: CASSRGFGGNISGNTIYF. The CDR3 DNA sequence: TGCGCCAGCAGCCGTGGGTTTGGCGGAAATATCTCTGGAAACACCATATATTTT. Based on the CDR3 plus reference TRBV5-1 and TRBJ1-3, the full variable domain is KAGVTQTPRYLIKTRGQQVTLSCSPISGHRSVSWYQQTPGQGLQFLFEYFSETQRNKGNFPGRFSGRQFSNSRSEMNVSTLELGDSALYLCASSRGFGGNISGNTIYFGEGSWLTVV.

This chain uses TRBV6-5 with TRBJ1-3; TRBD1 agrees at 7 bases. The CDR3 has 15 amino acids. Germline CDR1 reads MNHEY; CDR2 reads SVGAGI. Trimming removed 11 bases from V and 4 bases from J; junction bases left unmatched: 14. CDR3 nucleotide sequence: TGTGCCGCTACCAGAGGGGGCGCAGAAGGAAACACCATATATTTT. Its protein is CAATRGGAEGNTIYF.

The rearrangement uses TRBV13 and TRBJ2-2, with 7 bases aligning to TRBD1. There are 14 residues in the CDR3. V dropped 4 bases and J dropped 3; count of bases not matched to a gene: 2. Per the germline V gene, CDR1 is PRHDT and CDR2 is FYEKMQ (reference sequence). The CDR3 DNA sequence: TGTGCCAGCAGCTACGACAGGGACACCGGGGAGCTGTTTTTT. Translating it yields CASSYDRDTGELFF. The full variable domain, completed using reference TRBV13 and TRBJ2-2, is AAGVIQSPRHLIKEKRETATLKCYPIPRHDTVYWYQQGPGQDPQFLISFYEKMQSDKGSIPDRFSAQQFSDYHSELNMSSLELGDSALYFCASSYDRDTGELFFGEGSRLTVL.

J is TRBJ1-3 and V is TRBV18; 7 nucleotides align to TRBD1. The CDR3 extends over 16 amino acids. From germline, CDR1 is KGHSH and CDR2 LQKENI. V shed 2 bases and J 2 bases; nucleotides not matched to a gene: 6. The CDR3 spells CASSPVVTGTGNTIYF. The DNA for the CDR3 is TGTGCCAGCTCACCAGTGGTGACAGGGACTGGAAACACCATATATTTT.

The rearrangement uses TRBV14 and TRBJ1-2; possibly TRBD1 for D (5 bases). Between the trimmed V and J ends, which lost 5 bases and 8 bases, there was a span of 15 bases. The CDR3 loop spans 13 amino acids. The germline gives CDR1 SGHDN, CDR2 FVKESK. The CDR3 bases are TGTGCCAGCAGCTACCAGGGTAGGGGCGGCTACACCTTC. Its translation is CASSYQGRGGYTF.

The chain combines TRBV19 with TRBJ1-5; maybe TRBD1 (5 bases). This CDR3 spans 16 amino acids. Germline V gene lookup returns CDR1 LNHDA and CDR2 SQIVND (reference sequence). With 3 bases removed from V and 4 bases from J, the gap between germline ends came to 16 bases. The CDR3 sequence is CASSITGSGWNQPQHF. The CDR3 coding sequence is TGTGCCAGTAGTATTACAGGCAGTGGTTGGAATCAGCCCCAGCATTTT.

The chain employs TRBV15 and TRBJ2-3; D is possibly TRBD2 (6 bases). Between the trimmed V and J ends, which lost 3 bases and 6 bases, there was a span of 13 bases. Germline V gene sequence: CDR1 LNHNV, CDR2 YYDKDF (reference sequence). This CDR3 is built from 14 residues. As DNA, the CDR3 is TGTGCCACCAGCAGGGCGGGACTTGATGATACGCAGTATTTT. Residues: CATSRAGLDDTQYF.

This clone has only one observation. The rearrangement uses TRBV10-3 and TRBJ2-1, with TRBD2 identical over 7 bases. The ends lost 3 bases at V and 6 bases at J; junction bases unmatched: 8. Germline CDR1 reads ENHRY; CDR2 reads SYGVKD. There are 15 residues in the CDR3. This chain's CDR3 is CAISDRRGFLNEQFF. The CDR3 coding sequence is TGTGCCATCAGTGATCGGCGGGGGTTCCTCAATGAGCAGTTCTTC.

The gene calls are TRBV5-1 and TRBJ2-5; D is perhaps TRBD1 (5 bases). V was shortened by 4 bases and J by 5 bases, with 12 bases between the two germline ends. CDR1 is SGHRS, CDR2 YFSETQ, per germline. The CDR3 spans 13 residues. This CDR3 is CASSGQGYETQYF. The CDR3 nucleotides are TGCGCCAGCAGCGGGCAGGGTTATGAGACCCAGTACTTC.

This chain links TRBV7-9 with TRBJ1-1; 7 positions match TRBD1. Trimming took 1 base from V and 11 from J; bases not matched to a gene: 10. The CDR3 is 14 amino acids. Per the germline V gene, CDR1 is SEHNR and CDR2 is FQNEAQ (reference sequence). The CDR3 region is CASSLGGGREVAFF. The CDR3 nucleotides read TGTGCCAGCAGCTTAGGAGGGGGCCGGGAAGTTGCTTTCTTT.

The V call is TRBV30, the J call TRBJ1-1; a possible D gene is TRBD1 (5 bases). CDR1 is GTSNPN and CDR2 is SVGIG in the germline V gene (reference sequence). The CDR3 runs to 11 residues. V lost 5 bases and J 4 bases, leaving 8 bases between the germline ends. CDR3 in DNA: TGTGCCTGGGGGGGAGGCACTGAAGCTTTCTTT. This translates into CAWGGGTEAFF.

This clone showed up just once. The chain joins TRBV13 to TRBJ1-2, with 7 bases that match TRBD1. In germline, CDR1 is PRHDT, CDR2 FYEKMQ (reference sequence). The CDR3 sequence is 14 residues long. J was trimmed by 4 bases and V by 4 bases; bases with no gene match: 6. The DNA for the CDR3 is TGTGCCAGCAGCTCTGACAGGGATGGCTATGGCTACACCTTC. Encoded protein: CASSSDRDGYGYTF.